The 23 T cell receptor beta chains reported below all come from one sample, sequenced in a study of cytomegalovirus exposure and HLA in healthy donors. The PCR had 60 Vbeta and 13 Jbeta primers. The data were produced by immunoSEQ multiplex PCR, yet TCRdb's version contains in-frame clones alone and is incomplete. The sample carries under 150,000 clones, 70% to 75% recorded once. Sequenced input: PBMCs. These receptors all stem from a young woman in good health and CMV-seronegative.

The rearrangement uses TRBV5-4 and TRBJ2-1; D is uncertain. Trimming shortened V by 0 bases and J by 0 bases, and 10 bases separated the two germline ends. The CDR3 covers 16 residues. CDR1 is SGHNT, CDR2 YYREEE, per germline (reference sequence). The CDR3 DNA is TGTGCCAGCAGCTTGGGTGGCTTAATCTCCTACAATGAGCAGTTCTTC. It translates to CASSLGGLISYNEQFF.

The rearrangement links TRBV27 to TRBJ2-6, with 7 nucleotides matching TRBD2. The germline V gene has CDR1 MNHEY and CDR2 SMNVEV (reference sequence). J lost 0 bases, V lost 6 bases, and 5 bases had no gene match. The CDR3 covers 16 residues. This CDR3 is CASRGAGLSGANVLTF. In nucleotides, the CDR3 is TGTGCCAGCAGGGGAGCGGGACTCTCTGGGGCCAACGTCCTGACTTTC.

The rearrangement links TRBV6-5 to TRBJ1-1; TRBD1 might be the D (5 bases). The length of the CDR3 is 12 residues. Between the trimmed V and J ends, which lost 5 bases and 6 bases, there was a span of 10 bases. CDR1 and CDR2 (germline): MNHEY, SVGAGI. DNA for the CDR3: TGTGCCAGCAGTACGGTAGGGGCTGAAGCTTTCTTT. It yields the protein CASSTVGAEAFF.

This chain links TRBV9 with TRBJ2-7, with D maybe TRBD1 (6 bases). Trimming removed 3 bases from V and 0 bases from J, with 10 bases in between. This CDR3 spans 14 amino acids. The germline CDR1 and CDR2 sequences are SGDLS and YYNGEE. The CDR3 region is CASSGGQNSYEQYF. The CDR3 bases are TGTGCCAGCAGCGGGGGACAAAACTCCTACGAGCAGTACTTC.

This clone appeared a single time. The CDR3 DNA follows: TGCAGCGTAGCAACAGGGAACTCCATCTCCGAGCAGTACTTC. This translates into CSVATGNSISEQYF. This chain links TRBV29-1 with TRBJ2-7, with a weak D call TRBD1 (6 bases). Germline loops: CDR1 SQVTM, CDR2 ANQGSEA. V was cut by 6 bases and J by 6 bases, with 21 bases left in between. The CDR3 contains 14 residues.

V and J are TRBV19 and TRBJ2-5, with D maybe TRBD1 (5 bases). Germline CDR1 and CDR2: LNHDA and SQIVND (reference sequence). The CDR3 spans 14 residues. Trimming removed 2 bases at V and 2 bases at J, with 9 bases between. CDR3 coding DNA: TGTGCCAGTAGTATATTCGCAGGGCAAGAGACCCAGTACTTC. This gives the protein CASSIFAGQETQYF.

In regard to this clone: An end of the junction does not agree with germline; a read error may underlie this. The chain has TRBV7-7 and TRBJ1-6; no reliable D call. This CDR3 comprises 13 residues. CDR1 is SSHAT, CDR2 FNYEAQ, per germline (reference sequence). CDR3 region: CASSLVPGSPLHF. DNA for the CDR3: TGTGCTAGCAGCTTAGTGCCGGGTTCACCCCTCCACTTT.

The chain employs TRBV19 and TRBJ1-2; 8 nucleotides align to TRBD1. V dropped 11 bases and J dropped 7; count of bases not matched to a gene: 18. The germline V gene encodes CDR1 LNHDA and CDR2 SQIVND (reference sequence). The CDR3 is 15 amino acids. This CDR3 is CASVFSSGRGRGYTF. The CDR3 DNA sequence: TGTGCCTCAGTATTTTCCTCCGGCAGGGGGCGTGGCTACACCTTC. Using reference TRBV19 and TRBJ1-2 for the parts outside the CDR3, the full variable domain is DGGITQSPKYLFRKEGQNVTLSCEQNLNHDAMYWYRQDPGQGLRLIYYSQIVNDFQKGDIAEGYSVSREKKESFPLTVTSAQKNPTAFYLCASVFSSGRGRGYTFGSGTRLTVV.

This clone was found once. V is TRBV19 and J is TRBJ1-2, with D possibly TRBD1 on 5 matching bases. V was shortened by 7 bases and J by 5 bases, with 17 bases between the two germline ends. Germline loops: CDR1 LNHDA, CDR2 SQIVND (reference sequence). This CDR3 spans 14 amino acids. CDR3 sequence (DNA): TGTGCCAGTACCCAGAACGGGGGGATTTATGGCTACACCTTC. Residues: CASTQNGGIYGYTF.

This chain connects TRBV28 to TRBJ1-5, with D maybe TRBD1 (6 bases). The germline gives CDR1 MDHEN, CDR2 SYDVKM. The CDR3 covers 16 residues. V was cut by 5 bases and J by 2 bases, with 16 bases left in between. In DNA form, the CDR3 reads TGTGCCAGCAGTCTAGCTCTGCCAGGGGGCAATCAGCCCCAGCATTTT. It yields the protein CASSLALPGGNQPQHF.

The gene calls are TRBV29-1 and TRBJ2-3; no reliable D call. The CDR3 sequence is 13 residues long. Germline-derived CDR1 and CDR2 are SQVTM and ANQGSEA. The V end was cut by 4 bases, the J end by 2 bases, with 10 bases between. The CDR3 region is CSVGASHTDTQYF. The CDR3 DNA reads as TGCAGCGTTGGGGCCAGCCACACAGATACGCAGTATTTT.

CDR3 nucleotide sequence: TGCGCCAGCAGCCAAGAGCCCCAGGGACAGGTGGCGCAGATGCAGCCCCAGCATTTT. Its translation: CASSQEPQGQVAQMQPQHF. The rearrangement uses TRBV4-1 and TRBJ1-5; 8 bases agree with TRBD1. Germline values: CDR1 MGHRA, CDR2 YSYEKL. CDR3 size: 19 residues. The J segment lost 7 bases and the V segment lost 0 bases, leaving 17 bases of the junction unmatched.

The chain carries TRBV28 and TRBJ1-2; D unclear. This CDR3 is 10 amino acids long. CDR1 is MDHEN and CDR2 is SYDVKM in the germline V gene. V lost 7 bases and J 6 bases, leaving 6 bases between the germline ends. The CDR3 DNA reads as TGTGCCAGCATGAGGAATGGCTACACCTTC. As protein: CASMRNGYTF.

CDR3 residues: CAWSVRMGQPNYGYTF. CDR3 bases: TGTGCCTGGAGTGTACGAATGGGACAGCCAAACTATGGCTACACCTTC. The rearrangement links TRBV30 to TRBJ1-2, with 7 bases lining up with TRBD1. The CDR3 spans 16 residues. Trimming cost V 0 bases and J 2 bases; bases outside gene matches: 9. The germline V gene has CDR1 GTSNPN and CDR2 SVGIG (reference sequence).

The V and J genes are TRBV6-5 and TRBJ1-1; D not certain. Trimming pared 4 bases from V and 1 base from J, leaving 4 bases between. This CDR3 is built from 12 residues. Germline V gives CDR1 MNHEY, CDR2 SVGAGI. As DNA, the CDR3 is TGTGCCAGCAGTTCCCGGAACACTGAAGCTTTCTTT. Translation gives CASSSRNTEAFF.

In DNA form, the CDR3 reads TGCAGTGCTACTTACAATGAGCAGTTCTTC. It specifies CSATYNEQFF. The V gene is TRBV20-1, the J gene TRBJ2-1; D gene ambiguous. Trimming left V 4 bases short and J 4 bases short, with 2 bases between. Germline V lookup: CDR1 DFQATT, CDR2 SNEGSKA (reference sequence). The CDR3 contains 10 residues.

This clone appeared once. The chain uses TRBV2 and TRBJ1-5; D is uncertain. Trimming stripped 6 bases from V and 2 bases from J, with 8 bases between. Per germline, CDR1 SNHLY and CDR2 FYNNEI. The CDR3 sequence is 13 residues long. The CDR3 bases are TGTGCCAGCAGCGTGGGAGGCAATCAGCCCCAGCATTTT. It is translated as CASSVGGNQPQHF.

The table lists this clone with a count of one. The CDR3 here is CASSLNSGYEQYF. CDR3 in DNA: TGTGCCAGCAGCTTAAATTCGGGCTACGAGCAGTACTTC. V gene TRBV7-9 combines with J gene TRBJ2-7; unclear D gene. Trimming cost V 2 bases and J 3 bases, with 8 bases left between them. Germline loops: CDR1 SEHNR, CDR2 FQNEAQ (reference sequence). The CDR3 runs 13 residues.

The chain employs TRBV9 and TRBJ2-3; 11 bases align to TRBD2. CDR1 and CDR2 (germline): SGDLS, YYNGEE. V lost 2 bases, J lost 3 bases, and 2 bases stayed unmatched. This CDR3 has 15 residues. The CDR3 sequence is CASSVSSGGTDTQYF. As DNA, the CDR3 is TGTGCCAGCAGCGTTTCTAGCGGGGGGACAGATACGCAGTATTTT. Drawing the rest from reference TRBV9 and TRBJ2-3, the complete variable domain is DSGVTQTPKHLITATGQRVTLRCSPRSGDLSVYWYQQSLDQGLQFLIQYYNGEERAKGNILERFSAQQFPDLHSELNLSSLELGDSALYFCASSVSSGGTDTQYFGPGTRLTVL.

This clone has just a few counts. J is TRBJ2-5 and V is TRBV7-8; possible D gene TRBD2, 5 bases. This CDR3 is built from 13 residues. Trimming shortened V by 4 bases and J by 5 bases, and 11 bases separated the two germline ends. From germline, CDR1 is SGHVS and CDR2 FQNEAQ. The CDR3 spells CASSSGWRETQYF. For the CDR3, the DNA is TGTGCCAGCAGCTCGGGATGGAGGGAGACCCAGTACTTC.

The rearrangement joins TRBV30 to TRBJ2-3; possible D gene TRBD2, 6 bases. V lost 1 base, J lost 0 bases, and 8 bases lay in between. Germline CDR1 and CDR2: GTSNPN and SVGIG (reference sequence). The CDR3 length is 14 residues. In nucleotides, the CDR3 is TGTGCCTGGAGTGGCGGGGTTAGCACAGATACGCAGTATTTT. Translated, it gives CAWSGGVSTDTQYF.

J is TRBJ1-2 and V is TRBV18, with 9 positions matching TRBD1. Germline V gene lookup returns CDR1 KGHSH and CDR2 LQKENI. The CDR3 length is 14 residues. V lost 6 bases and J lost 7; bases outside the gene matches: 9. CDR3 bases: TGTGCCAGCTCCCCAGGGGGACAGGGTACTGGCTACACCTTC. Translated, it gives CASSPGGQGTGYTF.

The J gene is TRBJ2-1, the V gene TRBV19; 13 bases align to TRBD2. V shed 7 bases and J 1 base; nucleotides not matched to a gene: 4. Germline V lookup: CDR1 LNHDA, CDR2 SQIVND (reference sequence). CDR3 size: 16 residues. The CDR3 nucleotides read TGTGCCAGTACATGGACTAGCGGGGGATCCTACAATGAGCAGTTCTTC. Translated: CASTWTSGGSYNEQFF.